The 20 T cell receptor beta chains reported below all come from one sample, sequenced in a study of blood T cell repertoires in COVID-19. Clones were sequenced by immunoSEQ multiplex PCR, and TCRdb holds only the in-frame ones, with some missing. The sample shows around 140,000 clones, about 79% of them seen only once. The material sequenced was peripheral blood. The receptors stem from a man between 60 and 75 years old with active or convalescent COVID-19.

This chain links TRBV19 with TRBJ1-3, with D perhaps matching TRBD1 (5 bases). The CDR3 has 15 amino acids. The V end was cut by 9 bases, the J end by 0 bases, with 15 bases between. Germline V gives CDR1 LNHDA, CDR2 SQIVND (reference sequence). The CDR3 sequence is CASGRQSYSGNTIYF. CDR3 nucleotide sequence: TGTGCCAGCGGACGACAGAGCTACTCTGGAAACACCATATATTTT.

The CDR3 DNA is TGTGCCAGCAGCTTAGGGGGGGATTTCTACGAGCAGTACTTC. It translates to CASSLGGDFYEQYF. This chain links TRBV7-8 with TRBJ2-7; D is possibly TRBD2 (6 bases). V was cut by 1 base and J by 3 bases, with 10 bases left in between. The germline V gene has CDR1 SGHVS and CDR2 FQNEAQ. The CDR3 is made up of 14 amino acids.

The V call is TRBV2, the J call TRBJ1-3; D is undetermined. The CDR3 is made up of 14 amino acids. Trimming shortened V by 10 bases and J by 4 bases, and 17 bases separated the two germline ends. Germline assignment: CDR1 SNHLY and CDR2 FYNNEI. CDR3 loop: CAMEFVGEGNTIYF. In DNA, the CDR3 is TGTGCCATGGAGTTTGTCGGGGAGGGAAACACCATATATTTT.

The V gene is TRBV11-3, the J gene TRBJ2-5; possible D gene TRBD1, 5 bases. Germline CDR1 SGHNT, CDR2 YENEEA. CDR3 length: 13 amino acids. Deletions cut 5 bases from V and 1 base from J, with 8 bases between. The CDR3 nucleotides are TGTGCCAGCAGCCTTGGGGCCCAAGAGACCCAGTACTTC. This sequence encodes CASSLGAQETQYF.

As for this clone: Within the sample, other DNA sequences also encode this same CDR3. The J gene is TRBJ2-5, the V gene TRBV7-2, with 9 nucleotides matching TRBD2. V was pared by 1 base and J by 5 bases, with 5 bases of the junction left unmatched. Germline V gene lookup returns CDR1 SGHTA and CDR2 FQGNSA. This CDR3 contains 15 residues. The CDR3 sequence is CASSLGAGGRETQYF. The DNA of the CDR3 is TGTGCCAGCAGCTTAGGGGCGGGGGGGCGTGAGACCCAGTACTTC.

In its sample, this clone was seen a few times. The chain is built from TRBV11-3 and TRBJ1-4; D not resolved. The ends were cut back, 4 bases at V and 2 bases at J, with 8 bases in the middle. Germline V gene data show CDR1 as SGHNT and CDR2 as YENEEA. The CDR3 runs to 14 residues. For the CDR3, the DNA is TGTGCCAGCAGCTCCAGAAAGACTAATGAAAAACTGTTTTTT. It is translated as CASSSRKTNEKLFF.

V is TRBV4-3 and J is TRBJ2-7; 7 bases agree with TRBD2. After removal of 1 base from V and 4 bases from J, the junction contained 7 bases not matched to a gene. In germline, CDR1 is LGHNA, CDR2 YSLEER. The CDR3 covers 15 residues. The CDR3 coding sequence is TGCGCCAGCAGCCAAGGCGGGAGTTACTATTACGAGCAGTACGTC. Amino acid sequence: CASSQGGSYYYEQYV.

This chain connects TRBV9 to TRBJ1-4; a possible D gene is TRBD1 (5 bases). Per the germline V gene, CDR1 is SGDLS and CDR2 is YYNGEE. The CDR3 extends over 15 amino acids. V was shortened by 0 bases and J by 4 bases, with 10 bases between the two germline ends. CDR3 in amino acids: CASSVEGSINEKLFF. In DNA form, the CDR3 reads TGTGCCAGCAGCGTAGAGGGGTCGATTAATGAAAAACTGTTTTTT.

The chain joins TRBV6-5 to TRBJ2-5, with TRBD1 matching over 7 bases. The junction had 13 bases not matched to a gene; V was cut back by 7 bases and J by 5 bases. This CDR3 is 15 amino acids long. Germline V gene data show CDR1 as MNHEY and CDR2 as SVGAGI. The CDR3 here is CASTAPAGGGETQYF. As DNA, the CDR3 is TGTGCCAGCACTGCCCCCGCAGGGGGTGGGGAGACCCAGTACTTC.

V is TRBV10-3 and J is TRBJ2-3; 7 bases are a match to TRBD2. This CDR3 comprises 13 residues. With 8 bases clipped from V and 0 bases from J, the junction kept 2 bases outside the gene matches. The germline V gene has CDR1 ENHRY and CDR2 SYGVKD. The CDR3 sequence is CAIGRESTDTQYF. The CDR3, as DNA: TGTGCCATCGGGCGGGAGAGCACAGATACGCAGTATTTT.

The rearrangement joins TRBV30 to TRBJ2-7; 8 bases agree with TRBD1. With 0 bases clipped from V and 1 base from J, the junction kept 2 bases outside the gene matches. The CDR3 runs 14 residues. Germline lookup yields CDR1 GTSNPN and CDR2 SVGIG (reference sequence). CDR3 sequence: CAWSVQGGSYEQYV. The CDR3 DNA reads TGTGCCTGGAGTGTACAGGGGGGATCCTACGAGCAGTACGTC.

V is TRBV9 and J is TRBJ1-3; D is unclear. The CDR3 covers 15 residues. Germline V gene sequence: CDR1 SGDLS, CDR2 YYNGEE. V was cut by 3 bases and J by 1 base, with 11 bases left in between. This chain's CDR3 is CASSAQSRSGNTIYF. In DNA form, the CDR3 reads TGTGCCAGCAGCGCCCAGTCTAGGTCTGGAAACACCATATATTTT. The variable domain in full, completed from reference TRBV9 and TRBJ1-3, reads DSGVTQTPKHLITATGQRVTLRCSPRSGDLSVYWYQQSLDQGLQFLIQYYNGEERAKGNILERFSAQQFPDLHSELNLSSLELGDSALYFCASSAQSRSGNTIYFGEGSWLTVV.

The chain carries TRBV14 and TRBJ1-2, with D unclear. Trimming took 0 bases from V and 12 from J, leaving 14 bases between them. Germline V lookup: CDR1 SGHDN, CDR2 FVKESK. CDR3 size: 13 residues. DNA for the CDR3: TGTGCCAGCAGCCAAGATGGGCAGCCACGGCACACCTTC. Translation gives CASSQDGQPRHTF.

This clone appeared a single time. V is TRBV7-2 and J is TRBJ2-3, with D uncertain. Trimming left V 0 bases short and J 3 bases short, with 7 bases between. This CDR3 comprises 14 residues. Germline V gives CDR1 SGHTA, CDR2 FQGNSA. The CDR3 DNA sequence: TGTGCCAGCAGCTTAGCGAGCCAAACAGATACGCAGTATTTT. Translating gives CASSLASQTDTQYF.

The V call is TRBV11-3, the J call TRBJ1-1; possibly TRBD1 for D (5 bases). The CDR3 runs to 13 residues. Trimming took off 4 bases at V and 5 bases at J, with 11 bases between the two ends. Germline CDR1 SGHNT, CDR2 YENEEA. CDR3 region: CASSSTGLTEAFF. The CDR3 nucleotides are TGTGCCAGCAGCTCCACAGGATTAACTGAAGCTTTCTTT.

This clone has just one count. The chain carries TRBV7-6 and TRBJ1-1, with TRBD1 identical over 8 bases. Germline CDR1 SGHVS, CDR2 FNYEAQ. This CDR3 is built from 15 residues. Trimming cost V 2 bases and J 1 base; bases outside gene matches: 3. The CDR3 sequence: CASSLRTGRNTEAFF. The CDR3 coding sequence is TGTGCCAGCAGCTTACGGACAGGGAGGAACACTGAAGCTTTCTTT.

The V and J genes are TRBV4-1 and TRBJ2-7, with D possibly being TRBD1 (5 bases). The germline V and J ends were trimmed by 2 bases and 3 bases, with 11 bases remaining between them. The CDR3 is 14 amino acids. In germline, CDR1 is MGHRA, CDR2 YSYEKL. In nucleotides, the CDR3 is TGCGCCAGCAGCCAACAGGCGCAGGGCTACGAGCAGTACTTC. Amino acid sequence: CASSQQAQGYEQYF.

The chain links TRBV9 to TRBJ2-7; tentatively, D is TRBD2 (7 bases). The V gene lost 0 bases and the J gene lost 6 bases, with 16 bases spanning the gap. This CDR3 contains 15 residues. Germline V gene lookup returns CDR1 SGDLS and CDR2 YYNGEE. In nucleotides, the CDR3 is TGTGCCAGCAGCGTAGACGGGGGGCTGATACCCGAGCAGTACTTC. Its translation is CASSVDGGLIPEQYF.

The CDR3 loop reads CAWSLKLALYNEQFF. The DNA of the CDR3 is TGTGCCTGGAGTCTGAAACTAGCGCTCTACAATGAGCAGTTCTTC. This chain links TRBV30 with TRBJ2-1; 7 bases map to TRBD2. Germline values: CDR1 GTSNPN, CDR2 SVGIG (reference sequence). V shed 2 bases, J shed 3 bases, and the junction held 7 bases outside the gene matches. This CDR3 spans 15 amino acids.

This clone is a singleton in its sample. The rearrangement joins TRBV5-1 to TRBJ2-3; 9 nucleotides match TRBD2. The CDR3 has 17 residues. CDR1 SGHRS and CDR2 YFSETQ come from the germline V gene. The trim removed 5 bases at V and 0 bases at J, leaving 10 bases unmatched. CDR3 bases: TGCGCCAGCAGGTTACCATCTAGCGGGGCTAGCACAGATACGCAGTATTTT. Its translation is CASRLPSSGASTDTQYF.